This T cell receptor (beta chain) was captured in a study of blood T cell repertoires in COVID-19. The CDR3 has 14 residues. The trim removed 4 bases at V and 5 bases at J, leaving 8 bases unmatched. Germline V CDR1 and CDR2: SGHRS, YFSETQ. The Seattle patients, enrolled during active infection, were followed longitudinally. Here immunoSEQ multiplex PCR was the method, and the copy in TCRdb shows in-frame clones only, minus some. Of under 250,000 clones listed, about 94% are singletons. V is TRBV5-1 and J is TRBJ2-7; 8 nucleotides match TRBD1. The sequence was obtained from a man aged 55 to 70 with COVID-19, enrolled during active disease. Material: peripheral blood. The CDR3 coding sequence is TGCGCCAGCAGCATGGGACAGGCCGTGAACGAGCAGTACTTC. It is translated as CASSMGQAVNEQYF.